This T cell receptor (beta chain) emerged from a study of T cells in tumors after PD-1 blockade. Study context: Treatment was either pembrolizumab 200 mg every 3 weeks or cemiplimab 350 mg every 2 weeks. Blood samples averaged around 120,000 templates (range roughly 22,000-260,000) and 36,000 or so unique clonotypes. A subset received ongoing vismodegib 150 mg daily alongside anti-PD-1 therapy.

This table comes from immunoSEQ multiplex PCR, and its TCRdb copy is limited to in-frame clones, with some not included. The profile covers fewer than 50,000 clones, with about 85% appearing a single time and approximately 4.1% taken by the ten largest. V was pared by 7 bases and J by 5 bases, with 6 bases of the junction left unmatched. This CDR3 is 14 amino acids long. The V gene's germline CDR1 is SNHLY and CDR2 FYNNEI. This rearrangement joins TRBV2 to TRBJ2-1; 9 bases match TRBD1. The clonotype was recovered from a human donor with basal cell carcinoma. The specimen was PBMCs, collected before anti-PD-1 treatment. The CDR3, as DNA: TGTGCCAGCAACTTACAGGGGGCAGACAATGAGCAGTTCTTC. Translating gives CASNLQGADNEQFF.